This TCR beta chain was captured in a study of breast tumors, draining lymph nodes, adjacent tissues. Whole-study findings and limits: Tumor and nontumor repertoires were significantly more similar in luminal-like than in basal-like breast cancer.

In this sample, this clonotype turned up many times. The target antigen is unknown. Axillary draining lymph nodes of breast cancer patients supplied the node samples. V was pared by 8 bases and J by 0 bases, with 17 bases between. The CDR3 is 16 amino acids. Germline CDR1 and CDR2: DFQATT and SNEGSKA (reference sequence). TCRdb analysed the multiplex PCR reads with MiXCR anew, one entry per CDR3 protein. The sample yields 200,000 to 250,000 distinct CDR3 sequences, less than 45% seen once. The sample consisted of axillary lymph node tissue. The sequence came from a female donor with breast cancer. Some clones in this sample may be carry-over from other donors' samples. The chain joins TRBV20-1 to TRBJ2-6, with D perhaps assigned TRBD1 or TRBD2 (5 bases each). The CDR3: CSCSGPKSSGANVLTF. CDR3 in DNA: TGCAGTTGCTCGGGACCCAAGAGCTCTGGGGCCAACGTCCTGACTTTC.